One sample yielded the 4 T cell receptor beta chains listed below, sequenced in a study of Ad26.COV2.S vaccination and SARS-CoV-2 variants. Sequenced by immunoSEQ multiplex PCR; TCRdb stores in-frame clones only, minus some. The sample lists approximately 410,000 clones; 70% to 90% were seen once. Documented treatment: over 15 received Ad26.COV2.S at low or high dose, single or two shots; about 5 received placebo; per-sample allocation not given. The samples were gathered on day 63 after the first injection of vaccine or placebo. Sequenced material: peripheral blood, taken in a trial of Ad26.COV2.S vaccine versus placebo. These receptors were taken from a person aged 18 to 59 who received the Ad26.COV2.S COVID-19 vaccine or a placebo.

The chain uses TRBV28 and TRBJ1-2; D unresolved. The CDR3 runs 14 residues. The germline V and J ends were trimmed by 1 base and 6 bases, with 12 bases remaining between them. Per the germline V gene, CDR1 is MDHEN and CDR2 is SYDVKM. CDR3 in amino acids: CASSLLMGMDGYTF. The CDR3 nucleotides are TGTGCCAGCAGTTTATTAATGGGTATGGATGGCTACACCTTC.

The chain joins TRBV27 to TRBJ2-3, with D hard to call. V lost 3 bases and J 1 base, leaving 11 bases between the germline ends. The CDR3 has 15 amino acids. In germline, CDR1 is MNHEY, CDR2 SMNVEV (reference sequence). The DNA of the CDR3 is TGTGCCAGCAGTTTTCCTCGGGCTGGCACAGATACGCAGTATTTT. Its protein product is CASSFPRAGTDTQYF.

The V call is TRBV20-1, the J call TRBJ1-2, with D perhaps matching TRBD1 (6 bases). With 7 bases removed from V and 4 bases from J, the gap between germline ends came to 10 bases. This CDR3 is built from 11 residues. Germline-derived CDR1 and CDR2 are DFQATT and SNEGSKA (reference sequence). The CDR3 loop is CSGDIVYGYTF. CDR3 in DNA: TGCAGTGGGGACATAGTCTATGGCTACACCTTC.

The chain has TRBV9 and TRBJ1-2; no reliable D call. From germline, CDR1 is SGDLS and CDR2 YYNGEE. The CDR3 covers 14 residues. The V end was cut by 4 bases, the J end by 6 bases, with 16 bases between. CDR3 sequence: CASSYAGRRNGYTF. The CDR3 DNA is TGTGCCAGCAGCTACGCCGGGCGGAGGAATGGCTACACCTTC. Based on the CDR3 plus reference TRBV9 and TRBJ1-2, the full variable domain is DSGVTQTPKHLITATGQRVTLRCSPRSGDLSVYWYQQSLDQGLQFLIQYYNGEERAKGNILERFSAQQFPDLHSELNLSSLELGDSALYFCASSYAGRRNGYTFGSGTRLTVV.